This is a list of T cell receptor beta chains from one sample in a study of T-cell reconstitution after alpha-beta-depleted transplantation in children. TCRdb called the PCR reads again in MiXCR, with one record for every CDR3 protein. The sample carries 250,000 to 300,000 distinct CDR3 sequences, 9.5% to 13% recorded once. Sequencing was performed on peripheral blood, taken 180 days after TCRalphabeta/CD19-depleted stem cell transplant. The source of these receptors is a male patient between 2 and 9 years old who had a stem cell transplant for chronic granulomatous disease, so the T cells may come from the graft donor. CDR3s leave out the opening cysteine and the closing phenylalanine or tryptophan. Fields, in order: V gene, D gene, J gene, CDR3 protein. A D gene is named only where the DNA matches it firmly.

v_gene: TRBV20-1; d_gene: TRBD2; j_gene: TRBJ2-3; CDR3aa: SAPRGLALTDTQY
v_gene: TRBV2; d_gene: TRBD1; j_gene: TRBJ2-7; CDR3aa: TSSLVLSGQIFAYEQY
v_gene: TRBV7-3; d_gene: TRBD2; j_gene: TRBJ2-3; CDR3aa: ASSLTVSGGGTDTQY
v_gene: TRBV5-1; d_gene: -; j_gene: TRBJ2-7; CDR3aa: ASSLQDNYEQY
v_gene: TRBV28; d_gene: -; j_gene: TRBJ2-2; CDR3aa: ASSPRVFFTGELF
v_gene: TRBV20-1; d_gene: TRBD2; j_gene: TRBJ2-7; CDR3aa: SALSLPGTSGRHEQY
v_gene: TRBV2; d_gene: -; j_gene: TRBJ2-2; CDR3aa: ASTQIGGTGELF
v_gene: TRBV7-3; d_gene: TRBD2; j_gene: TRBJ2-3; CDR3aa: ASSYLAGGVADTQY
v_gene: TRBV7-8; d_gene: TRBD2; j_gene: TRBJ2-4; CDR3aa: ASSLGGTSESIQY
v_gene: TRBV2; d_gene: -; j_gene: TRBJ2-7; CDR3aa: ASNADRSSYEQY
v_gene: TRBV9; d_gene: -; j_gene: TRBJ2-2; CDR3aa: ASSADVGGIGELF
v_gene: TRBV4-1; d_gene: -; j_gene: TRBJ2-4; CDR3aa: ASSRLLRGAKNIQY